A selection of T cell receptor beta chains follows, all from one sample in a study of cytomegalovirus exposure and HLA in healthy donors. The repertoire was sequenced with immunoSEQ multiplex PCR; TCRdb's copy has only in-frame clones and lacks some. The sample carries around 140,000 clones, over 65% recorded once. Sequenced sample: PBMCs. These receptors came from a female donor in good health and CMV-seronegative. Each CDR3 is given with its conserved first and last residue. The D gene is left open where the match is weak. Only part of the rows carry a size: once, few, many, or a class if the clone is expanded.

V gene	clone size	J gene	D gene	CDR3 protein	CDR3 DNA
TRBV5-1	-	TRBJ2-1	-	CASTSFPQSGVDEQFF	TGCGCCAGCACCTCATTCCCCCAGTCAGGGGTGGATGAGCAGTTCTTC
TRBV6-5	-	TRBJ1-3	-	CATTTGDSGNTIYF	TGTGCCACCACCACCGGAGACTCTGGAAACACCATATATTTT
TRBV28	few	TRBJ2-1	TRBD2	CASSLAGGLGNEQFF	TGTGCCAGCAGTCTAGCGGGGGGGCTAGGGAATGAGCAGTTCTTC
TRBV29-1	-	TRBJ1-3	-	CSVAWAGSGNTIYF	TGCAGCGTTGCGTGGGCGGGCTCTGGAAACACCATATATTTT
TRBV7-3	-	TRBJ2-3	-	CASSLIPTQLWADTQYF	TGTGCCAGCAGCTTAATCCCCACACAACTATGGGCAGATACGCAGTATTTT
TRBV5-1	few	TRBJ2-6	-	CASSETSGANVLTF	TGCGCCAGCTCGGAGACCTCTGGGGCCAACGTCCTGACTTTC
TRBV30	-	TRBJ1-1	-	CAWSGGRRVPEAFF	TGTGCCTGGAGTGGGGGGCGCCGCGTCCCTGAAGCTTTCTTT
TRBV27	-	TRBJ2-7	TRBD2	CASSFLPSGRVGEQYF	TGTGCCAGCAGTTTCCTACCTAGCGGGAGAGTCGGCGAGCAGTACTTC
TRBV28	-	TRBJ2-3	TRBD2	CASSHWTSGGPATDTQYF	TGTGCCAGCAGCCATTGGACTAGCGGGGGCCCCGCTACAGATACGCAGTATTTT
TRBV29-1	-	TRBJ1-1	-	CSVNRVGLNTEAFF	TGCAGCGTGAACAGGGTCGGGTTGAACACTGAAGCTTTCTTT
TRBV28	-	TRBJ2-5	TRBD1	CASSPPGLSGTGIRGGTQYF	TGTGCCAGCAGTCCGCCCGGTTTATCGGGGACAGGGATACGGGGTGGGACCCAGTACTTC
TRBV5-4	-	TRBJ1-2	TRBD1	CASSSQGGLYGYTF	TGTGCCAGCAGCTCACAGGGGGGGCTCTATGGCTACACCTTC
TRBV7-8	once	TRBJ2-7	-	CASTLRVSTPRASYEQYF	TGTGCCAGCACGTTAAGAGTCTCGACTCCCAGGGCCTCCTACGAGCAGTACTTC